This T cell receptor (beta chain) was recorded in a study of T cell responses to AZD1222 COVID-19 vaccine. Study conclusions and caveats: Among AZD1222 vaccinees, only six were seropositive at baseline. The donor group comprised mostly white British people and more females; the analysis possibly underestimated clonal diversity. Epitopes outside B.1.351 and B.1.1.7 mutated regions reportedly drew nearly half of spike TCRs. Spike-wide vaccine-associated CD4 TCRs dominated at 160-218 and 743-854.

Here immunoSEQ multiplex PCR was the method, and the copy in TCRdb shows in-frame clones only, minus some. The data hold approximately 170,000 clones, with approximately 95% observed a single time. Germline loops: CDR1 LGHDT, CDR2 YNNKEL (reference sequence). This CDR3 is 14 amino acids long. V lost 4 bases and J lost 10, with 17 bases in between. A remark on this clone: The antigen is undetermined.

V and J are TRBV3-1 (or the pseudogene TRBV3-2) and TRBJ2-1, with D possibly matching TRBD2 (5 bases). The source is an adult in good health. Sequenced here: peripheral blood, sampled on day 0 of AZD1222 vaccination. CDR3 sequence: CASSLRWTVEEQFF. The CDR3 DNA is TGTGCCAGCAGCCTCCGGTGGACTGTCGAAGAGCAGTTCTTC.